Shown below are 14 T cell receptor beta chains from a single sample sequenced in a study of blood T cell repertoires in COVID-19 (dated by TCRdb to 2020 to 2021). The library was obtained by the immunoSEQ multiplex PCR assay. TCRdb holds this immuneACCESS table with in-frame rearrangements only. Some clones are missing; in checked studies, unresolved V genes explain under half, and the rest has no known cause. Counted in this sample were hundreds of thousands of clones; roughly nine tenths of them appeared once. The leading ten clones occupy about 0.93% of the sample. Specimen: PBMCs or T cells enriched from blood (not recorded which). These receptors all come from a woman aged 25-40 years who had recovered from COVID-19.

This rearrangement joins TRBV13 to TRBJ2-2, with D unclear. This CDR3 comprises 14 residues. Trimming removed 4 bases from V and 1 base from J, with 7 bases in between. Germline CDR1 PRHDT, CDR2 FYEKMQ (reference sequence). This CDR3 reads CASSYNMNTGELFF. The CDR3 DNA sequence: TGTGCCAGCAGCTATAACATGAACACCGGGGAGCTGTTTTTT.

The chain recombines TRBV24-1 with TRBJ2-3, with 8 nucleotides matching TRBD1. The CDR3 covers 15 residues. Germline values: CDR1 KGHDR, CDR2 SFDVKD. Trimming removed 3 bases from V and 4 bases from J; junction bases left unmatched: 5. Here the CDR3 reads CATSDAGQGSDTQYF. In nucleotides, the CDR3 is TGTGCCACCAGTGATGCCGGACAGGGCTCAGATACGCAGTATTTT.

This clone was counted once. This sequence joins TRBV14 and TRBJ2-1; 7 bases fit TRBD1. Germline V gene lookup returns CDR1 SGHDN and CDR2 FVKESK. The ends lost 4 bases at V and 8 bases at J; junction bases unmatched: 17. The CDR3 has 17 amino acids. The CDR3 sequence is CASSLGAWGRGGYEQFF. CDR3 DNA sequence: TGTGCCAGCAGCCTCGGCGCCTGGGGGAGAGGGGGCTATGAGCAGTTCTTC.

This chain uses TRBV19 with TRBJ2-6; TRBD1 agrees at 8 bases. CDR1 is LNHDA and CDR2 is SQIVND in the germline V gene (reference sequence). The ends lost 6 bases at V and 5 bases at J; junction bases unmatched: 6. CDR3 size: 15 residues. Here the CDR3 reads CASRPQGVRANVLTF. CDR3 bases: TGTGCCAGTAGACCACAGGGGGTAAGGGCCAACGTCCTGACTTTC. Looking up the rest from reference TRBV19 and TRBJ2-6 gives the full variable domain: DGGITQSPKYLFRKEGQNVTLSCEQNLNHDAMYWYRQDPGQGLRLIYYSQIVNDFQKGDIAEGYSVSREKKESFPLTVTSAQKNPTAFYLCASRPQGVRANVLTFGAGSRLTVL.

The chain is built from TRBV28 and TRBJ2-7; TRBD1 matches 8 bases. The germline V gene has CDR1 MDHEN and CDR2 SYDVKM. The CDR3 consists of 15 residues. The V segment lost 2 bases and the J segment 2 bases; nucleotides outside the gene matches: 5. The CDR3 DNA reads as TGTGCCAGCAGTTTAATTGTGACAGGGGCCTACGAGCAGTACTTC. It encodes CASSLIVTGAYEQYF.

CDR3: CASQGGNEQFF. The DNA for the CDR3 is TGTGCCAGCCAGGGGGGTAATGAGCAGTTCTTC. The gene calls are TRBV12-3 or TRBV12-4 and TRBJ2-1; possibly TRBD1 for D (7 bases). The germline V and J ends were trimmed by 8 bases and 7 bases, with 9 bases remaining between them. The CDR3 runs 11 residues.

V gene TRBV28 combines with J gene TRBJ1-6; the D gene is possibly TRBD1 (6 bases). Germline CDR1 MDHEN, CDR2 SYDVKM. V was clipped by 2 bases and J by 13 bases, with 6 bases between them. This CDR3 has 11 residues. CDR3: CASSLRGPLHF. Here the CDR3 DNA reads TGTGCCAGCAGTTTAAGGGGGCCCCTCCACTTT. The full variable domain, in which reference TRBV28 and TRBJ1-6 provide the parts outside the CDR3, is DVKVTQSSRYLVKRTGEKVFLECVQDMDHENMFWYRQDPGLGLRLIYFSYDVKMKEKGDIPEGYSVSREKKERFSLILESASTNQTSMYLCASSLRGPLHFGNGTRLTVT.

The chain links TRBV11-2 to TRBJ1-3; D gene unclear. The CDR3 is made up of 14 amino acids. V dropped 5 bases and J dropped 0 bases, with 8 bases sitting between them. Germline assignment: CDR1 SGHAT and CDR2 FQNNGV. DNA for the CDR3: TGTGCCAGCAGCCCCCGGGGCTCTGGAAACACCATATATTTT. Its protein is CASSPRGSGNTIYF.

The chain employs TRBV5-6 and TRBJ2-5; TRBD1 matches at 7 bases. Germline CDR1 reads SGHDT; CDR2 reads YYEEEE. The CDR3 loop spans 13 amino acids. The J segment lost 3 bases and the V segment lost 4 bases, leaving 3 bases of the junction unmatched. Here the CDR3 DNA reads TGTGCCAGCAGCCTAGACAGGGAAGAGACCCAGTACTTC. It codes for CASSLDREETQYF.

Written as DNA, the CDR3 is TGTGCCAGCTCGGGTCAGGGGACGAATGAGCAGTACTTC. Translating it yields CASSGQGTNEQYF. The gene calls are TRBV21-1 and TRBJ2-7; TRBD1 was called by the table and not checked on the DNA. TRBV21-1 is classified as a pseudogene. This CDR3 spans 13 amino acids.

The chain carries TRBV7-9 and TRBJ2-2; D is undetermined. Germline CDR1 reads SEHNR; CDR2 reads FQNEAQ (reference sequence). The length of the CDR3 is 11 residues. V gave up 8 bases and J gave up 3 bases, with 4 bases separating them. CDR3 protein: CASRDTGELFF. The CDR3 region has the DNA TGTGCCAGCCGGGACACCGGGGAGCTGTTTTTT.

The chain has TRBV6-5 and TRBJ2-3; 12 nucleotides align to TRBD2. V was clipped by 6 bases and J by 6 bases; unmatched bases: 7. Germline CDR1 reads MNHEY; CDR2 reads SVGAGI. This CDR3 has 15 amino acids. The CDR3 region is CASSRSSGGADTQYF. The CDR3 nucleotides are TGTGCCAGCAGCCGCTCTAGCGGGGGGGCCGATACGCAGTATTTT.

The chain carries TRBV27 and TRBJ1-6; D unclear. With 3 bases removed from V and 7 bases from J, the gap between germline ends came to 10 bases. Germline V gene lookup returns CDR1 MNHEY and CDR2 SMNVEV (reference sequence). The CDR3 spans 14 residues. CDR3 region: CASSLAGYNSPLHF. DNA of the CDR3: TGTGCCAGCAGTTTGGCGGGCTACAATTCACCCCTCCACTTT.

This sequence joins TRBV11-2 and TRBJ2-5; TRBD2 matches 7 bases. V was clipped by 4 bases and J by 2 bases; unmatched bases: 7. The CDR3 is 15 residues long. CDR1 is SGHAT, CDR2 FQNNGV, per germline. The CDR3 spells CASSYQPSGQETQYF. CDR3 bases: TGTGCCAGCAGCTACCAACCTAGCGGACAAGAGACCCAGTACTTC.